The present T cell receptor (beta chain) was sequenced within a study of blood T cell repertoires in COVID-19. Libraries were prepared by immunoSEQ multiplex PCR; TCRdb keeps only in-frame clonotypes and omits some of them. The sample has about 200,000 clones; about 85% are singletons. The V gene's germline CDR1 is KGHDR and CDR2 SFDVKD. The CDR3 extends over 16 amino acids. V lost 3 bases and J lost 7; bases outside the gene matches: 4. This chain uses TRBV24-1 with TRBJ2-1; TRBD2 matches 14 bases. The clonotype comes from a woman older than 75 with acute or convalescent COVID-19. Source material: peripheral blood. In DNA, the CDR3 is TGTGCCACCAGTGATCCGGGACTAGCGGGGGAAAATGAGCAGTTCTTC. Translated: CATSDPGLAGENEQFF.